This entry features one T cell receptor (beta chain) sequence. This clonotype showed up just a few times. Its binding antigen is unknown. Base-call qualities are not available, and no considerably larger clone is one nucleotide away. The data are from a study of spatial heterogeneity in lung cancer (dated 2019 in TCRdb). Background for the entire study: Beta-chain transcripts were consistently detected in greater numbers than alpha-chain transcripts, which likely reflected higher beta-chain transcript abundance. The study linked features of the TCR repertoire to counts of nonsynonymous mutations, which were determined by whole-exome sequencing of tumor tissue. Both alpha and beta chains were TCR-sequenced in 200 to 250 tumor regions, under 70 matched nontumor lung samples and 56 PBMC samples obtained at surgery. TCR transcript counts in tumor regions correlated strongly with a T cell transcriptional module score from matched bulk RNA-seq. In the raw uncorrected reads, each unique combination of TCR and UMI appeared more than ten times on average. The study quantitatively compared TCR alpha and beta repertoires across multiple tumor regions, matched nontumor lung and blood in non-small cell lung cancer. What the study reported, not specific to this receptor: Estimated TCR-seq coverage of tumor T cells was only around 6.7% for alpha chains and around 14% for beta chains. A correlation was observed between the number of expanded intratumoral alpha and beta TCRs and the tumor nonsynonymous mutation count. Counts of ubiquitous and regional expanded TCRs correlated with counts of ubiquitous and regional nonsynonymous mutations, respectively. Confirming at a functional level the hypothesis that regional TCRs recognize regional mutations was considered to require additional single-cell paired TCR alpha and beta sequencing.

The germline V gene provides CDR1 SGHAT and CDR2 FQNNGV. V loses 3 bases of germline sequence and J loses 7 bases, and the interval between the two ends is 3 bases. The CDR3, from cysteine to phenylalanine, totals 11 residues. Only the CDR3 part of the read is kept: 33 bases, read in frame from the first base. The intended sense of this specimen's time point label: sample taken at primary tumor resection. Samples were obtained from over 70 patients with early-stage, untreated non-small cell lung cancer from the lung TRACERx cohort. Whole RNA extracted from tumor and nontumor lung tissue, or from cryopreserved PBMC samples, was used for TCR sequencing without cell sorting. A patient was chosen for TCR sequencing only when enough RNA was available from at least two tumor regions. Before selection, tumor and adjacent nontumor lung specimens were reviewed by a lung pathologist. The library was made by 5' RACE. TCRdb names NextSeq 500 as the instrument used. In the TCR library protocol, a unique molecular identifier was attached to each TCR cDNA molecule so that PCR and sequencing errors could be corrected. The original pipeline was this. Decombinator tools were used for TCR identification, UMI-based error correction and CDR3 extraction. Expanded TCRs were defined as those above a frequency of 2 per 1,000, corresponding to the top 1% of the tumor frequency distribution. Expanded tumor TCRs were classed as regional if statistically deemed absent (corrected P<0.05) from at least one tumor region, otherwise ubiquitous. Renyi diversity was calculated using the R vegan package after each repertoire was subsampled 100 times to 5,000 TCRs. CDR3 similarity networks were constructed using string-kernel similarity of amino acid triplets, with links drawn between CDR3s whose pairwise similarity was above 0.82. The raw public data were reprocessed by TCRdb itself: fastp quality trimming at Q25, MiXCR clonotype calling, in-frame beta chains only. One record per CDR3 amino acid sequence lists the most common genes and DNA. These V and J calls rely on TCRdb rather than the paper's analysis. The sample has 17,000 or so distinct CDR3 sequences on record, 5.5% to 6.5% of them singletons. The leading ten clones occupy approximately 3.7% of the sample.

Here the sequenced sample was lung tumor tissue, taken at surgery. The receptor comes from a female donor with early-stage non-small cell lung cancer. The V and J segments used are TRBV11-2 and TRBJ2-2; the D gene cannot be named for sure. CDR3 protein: CASSFYGELFF. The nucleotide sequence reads TGTGCCAGCAGCTTCTACGGGGAGCTGTTTTTT.